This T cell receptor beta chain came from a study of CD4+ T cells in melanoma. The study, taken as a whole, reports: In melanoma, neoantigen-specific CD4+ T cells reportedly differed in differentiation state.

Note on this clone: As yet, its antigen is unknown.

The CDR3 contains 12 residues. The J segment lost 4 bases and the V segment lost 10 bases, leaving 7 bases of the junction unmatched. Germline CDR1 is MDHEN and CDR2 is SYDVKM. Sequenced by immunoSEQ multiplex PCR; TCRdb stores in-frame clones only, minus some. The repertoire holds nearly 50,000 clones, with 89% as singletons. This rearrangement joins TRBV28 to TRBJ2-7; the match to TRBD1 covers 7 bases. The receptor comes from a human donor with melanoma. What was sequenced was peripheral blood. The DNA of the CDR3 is TGTGCCACATCACAGGGGAAATACGAGCAGTACTTC. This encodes CATSQGKYEQYF.